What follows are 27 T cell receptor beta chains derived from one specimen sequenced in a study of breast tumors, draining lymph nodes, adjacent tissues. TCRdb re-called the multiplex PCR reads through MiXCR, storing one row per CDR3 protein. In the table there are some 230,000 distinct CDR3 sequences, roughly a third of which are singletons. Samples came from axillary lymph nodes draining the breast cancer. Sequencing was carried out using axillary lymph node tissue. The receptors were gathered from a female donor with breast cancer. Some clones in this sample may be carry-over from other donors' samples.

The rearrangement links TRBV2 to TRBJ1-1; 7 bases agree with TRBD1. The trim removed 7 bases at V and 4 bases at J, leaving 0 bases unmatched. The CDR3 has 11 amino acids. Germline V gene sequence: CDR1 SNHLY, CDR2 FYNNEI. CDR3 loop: CASTGGTEAFF. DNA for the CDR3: TGTGCCAGCACAGGGGGCACTGAAGCTTTCTTT.

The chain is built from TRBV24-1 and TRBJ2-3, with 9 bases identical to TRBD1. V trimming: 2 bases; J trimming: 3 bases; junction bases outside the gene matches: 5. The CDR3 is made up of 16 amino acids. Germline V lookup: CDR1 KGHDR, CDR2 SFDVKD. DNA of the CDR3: TGTGCCACCAGTGATTCAGCGGGACAGGGAACAGATACGCAGTATTTT. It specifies CATSDSAGQGTDTQYF.

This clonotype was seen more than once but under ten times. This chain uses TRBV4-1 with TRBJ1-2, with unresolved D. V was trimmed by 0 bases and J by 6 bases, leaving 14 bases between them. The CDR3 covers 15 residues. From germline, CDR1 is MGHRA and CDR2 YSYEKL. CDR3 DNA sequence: TGCGCCAGCAGCCAAGATATAACCCCCAGCGATGGCTACACCTTC. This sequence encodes CASSQDITPSDGYTF.

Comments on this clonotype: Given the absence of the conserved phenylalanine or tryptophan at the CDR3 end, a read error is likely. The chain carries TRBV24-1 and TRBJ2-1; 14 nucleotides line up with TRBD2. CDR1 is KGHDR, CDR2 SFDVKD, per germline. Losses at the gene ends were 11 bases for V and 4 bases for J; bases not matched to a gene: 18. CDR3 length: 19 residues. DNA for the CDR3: TGTGCCAGCTCAGGGTCACGGACTAGCGGGAGGATCGAATACAATGAGCAGTTCTCC. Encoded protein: CASSGSRTSGRIEYNEQFS.

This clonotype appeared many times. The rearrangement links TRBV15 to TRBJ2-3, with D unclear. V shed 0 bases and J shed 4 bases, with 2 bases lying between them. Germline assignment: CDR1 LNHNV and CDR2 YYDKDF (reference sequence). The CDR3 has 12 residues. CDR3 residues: CATSREADTQYF. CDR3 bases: TGTGCCACCAGCAGAGAAGCAGATACGCAGTATTTT. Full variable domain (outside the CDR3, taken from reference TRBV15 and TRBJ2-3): DAMVIQNPRYQVTQFGKPVTLSCSQTLNHNVMYWYQQKSSQAPKLLFHYYDKDFNNEADTPDNFQSRRPNTSFCFLDIRSPGLGDTAMYLCATSREADTQYFGPGTRLTVL.

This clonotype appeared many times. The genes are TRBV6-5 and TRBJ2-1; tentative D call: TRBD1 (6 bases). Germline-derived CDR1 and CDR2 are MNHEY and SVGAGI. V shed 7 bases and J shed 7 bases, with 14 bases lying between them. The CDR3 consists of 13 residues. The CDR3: CASKVGGANEQFF. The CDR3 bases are TGTGCCAGCAAAGTAGGGGGTGCGAATGAGCAGTTCTTC.

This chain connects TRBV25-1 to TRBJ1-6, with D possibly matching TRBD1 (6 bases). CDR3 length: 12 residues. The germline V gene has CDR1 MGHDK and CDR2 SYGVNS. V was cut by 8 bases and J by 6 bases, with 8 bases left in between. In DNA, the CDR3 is TGTGCCAGCCGGACAGCTAATTCACCCCTCCACTTT. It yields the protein CASRTANSPLHF.

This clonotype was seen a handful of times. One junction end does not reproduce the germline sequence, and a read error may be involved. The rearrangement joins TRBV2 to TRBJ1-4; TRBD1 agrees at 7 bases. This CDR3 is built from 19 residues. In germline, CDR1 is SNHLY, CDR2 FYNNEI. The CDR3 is CASSATAGGLYRKGENLFF. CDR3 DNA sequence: TGTGCCAGCAGTGCTACGGCAGGGGGATTATACCGGAAGGGGGAAAACCTGTTTTTT.

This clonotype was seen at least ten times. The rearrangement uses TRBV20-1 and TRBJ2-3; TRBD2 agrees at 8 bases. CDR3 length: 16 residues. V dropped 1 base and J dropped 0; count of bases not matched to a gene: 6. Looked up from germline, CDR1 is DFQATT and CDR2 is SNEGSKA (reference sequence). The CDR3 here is CSARGGAGGSTDTQYF. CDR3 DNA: TGCAGTGCTAGAGGCGGGGCGGGAGGAAGCACAGATACGCAGTATTTT.

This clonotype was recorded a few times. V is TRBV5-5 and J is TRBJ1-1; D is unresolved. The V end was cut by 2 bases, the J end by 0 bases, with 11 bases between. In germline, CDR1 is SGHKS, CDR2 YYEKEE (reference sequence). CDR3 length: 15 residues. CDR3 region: CASSLAHRLNTEAFF. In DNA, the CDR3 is TGTGCCAGCAGCTTAGCTCACAGACTGAACACTGAAGCTTTCTTT.

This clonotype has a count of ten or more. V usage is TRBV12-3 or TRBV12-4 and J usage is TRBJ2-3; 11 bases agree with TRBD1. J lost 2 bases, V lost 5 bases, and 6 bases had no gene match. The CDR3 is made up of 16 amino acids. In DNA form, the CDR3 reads TGTGCCAGCAGTCTCGGACAGGGGGCTTACACAGATACGCAGTATTTT. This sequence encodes CASSLGQGAYTDTQYF.

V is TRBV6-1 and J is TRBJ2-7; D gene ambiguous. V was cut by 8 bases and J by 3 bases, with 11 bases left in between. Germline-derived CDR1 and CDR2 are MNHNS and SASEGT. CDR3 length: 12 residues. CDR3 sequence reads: CASLPFLYEQYF. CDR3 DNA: TGTGCCAGCTTACCTTTTCTCTACGAGCAGTACTTC.

The CDR3 spells CASSASGHYGYTF. DNA of the CDR3: TGTGCCAGCAGTGCTAGCGGACACTATGGCTACACCTTC. The gene calls are TRBV25-1 and TRBJ1-2; D gene uncertain. The germline gives CDR1 MGHDK, CDR2 SYGVNS. The CDR3 is 13 amino acids. V lost 4 bases, J lost 3 bases, and 9 bases lay in between.

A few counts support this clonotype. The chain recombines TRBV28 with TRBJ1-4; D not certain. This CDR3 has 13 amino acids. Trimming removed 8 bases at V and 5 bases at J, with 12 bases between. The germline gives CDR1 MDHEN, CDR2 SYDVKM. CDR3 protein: CASRGRPNEKLFF. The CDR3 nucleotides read TGTGCCAGCCGCGGACGACCGAATGAAAAACTGTTTTTT.

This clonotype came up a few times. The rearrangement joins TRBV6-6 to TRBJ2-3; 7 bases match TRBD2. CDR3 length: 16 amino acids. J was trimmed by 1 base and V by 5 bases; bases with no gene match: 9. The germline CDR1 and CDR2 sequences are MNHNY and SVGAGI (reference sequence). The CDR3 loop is CASSHPAGEGTDTQYF. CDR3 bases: TGTGCCAGCAGTCACCCGGCGGGGGAGGGCACAGATACGCAGTATTTT.

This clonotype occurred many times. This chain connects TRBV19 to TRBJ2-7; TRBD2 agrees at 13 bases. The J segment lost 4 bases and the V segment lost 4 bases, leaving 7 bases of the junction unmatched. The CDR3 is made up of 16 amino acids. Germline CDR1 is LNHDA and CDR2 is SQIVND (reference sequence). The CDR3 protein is CASSSSGTSGTYEQYF. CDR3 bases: TGTGCCAGTAGTAGCTCCGGGACTAGCGGGACGTACGAGCAGTACTTC.

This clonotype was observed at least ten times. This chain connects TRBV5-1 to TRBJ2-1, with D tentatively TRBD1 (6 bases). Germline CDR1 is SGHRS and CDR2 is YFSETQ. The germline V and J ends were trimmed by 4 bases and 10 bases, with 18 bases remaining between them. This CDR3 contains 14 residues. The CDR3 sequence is CASSPRQDRYEQFF. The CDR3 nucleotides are TGCGCCAGCAGCCCCCGACAGGATCGGTACGAGCAGTTCTTC.

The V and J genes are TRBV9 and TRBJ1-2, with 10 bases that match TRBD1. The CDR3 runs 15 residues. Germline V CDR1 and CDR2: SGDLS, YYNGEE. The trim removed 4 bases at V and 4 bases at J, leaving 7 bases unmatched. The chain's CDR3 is CASSPGTGASYGYTF. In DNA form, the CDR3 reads TGTGCCAGCAGCCCGGGGACAGGGGCATCCTATGGCTACACCTTC.

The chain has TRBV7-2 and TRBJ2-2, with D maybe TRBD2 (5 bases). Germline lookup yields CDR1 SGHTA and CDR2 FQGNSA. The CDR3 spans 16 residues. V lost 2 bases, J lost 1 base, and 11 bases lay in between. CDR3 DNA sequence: TGTGCCAGCAGCTTAATGGCGGGCCGGAACACCGGGGAGCTGTTTTTT. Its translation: CASSLMAGRNTGELFF.

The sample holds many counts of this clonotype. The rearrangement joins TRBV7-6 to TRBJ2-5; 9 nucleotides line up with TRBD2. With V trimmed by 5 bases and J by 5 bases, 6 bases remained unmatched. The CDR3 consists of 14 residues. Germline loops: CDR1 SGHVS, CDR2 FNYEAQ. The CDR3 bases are TGTGCCAGCAGCATTAGCGGGGGTGGGGAGACCCAGTACTTC. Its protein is CASSISGGGETQYF.

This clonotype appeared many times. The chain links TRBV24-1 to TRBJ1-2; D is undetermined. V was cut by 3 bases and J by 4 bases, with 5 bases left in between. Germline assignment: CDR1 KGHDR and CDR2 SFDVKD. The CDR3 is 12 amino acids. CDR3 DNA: TGTGCCACCAGTGATGGGATCTATGGCTACACCTTC. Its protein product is CATSDGIYGYTF.

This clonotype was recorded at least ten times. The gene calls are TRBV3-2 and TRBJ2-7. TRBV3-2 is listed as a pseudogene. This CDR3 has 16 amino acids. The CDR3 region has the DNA TGTGCCAGCAGCCAGTCTCACTGTTATGGAACCTACGAGCAGTACTTC. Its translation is CASSQSHCYGTYEQYF.

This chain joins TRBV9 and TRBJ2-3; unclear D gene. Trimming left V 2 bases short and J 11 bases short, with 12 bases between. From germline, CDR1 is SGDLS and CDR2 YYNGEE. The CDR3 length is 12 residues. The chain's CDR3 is CASSVQYNEQYF. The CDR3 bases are TGTGCCAGCAGCGTTCAGTACAATGAGCAGTATTTT. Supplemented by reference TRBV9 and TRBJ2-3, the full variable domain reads DSGVTQTPKHLITATGQRVTLRCSPRSGDLSVYWYQQSLDQGLQFLIQYYNGEERAKGNILERFSAQQFPDLHSELNLSSLELGDSALYFCASSVQYNEQYFGPGTRLTVL.

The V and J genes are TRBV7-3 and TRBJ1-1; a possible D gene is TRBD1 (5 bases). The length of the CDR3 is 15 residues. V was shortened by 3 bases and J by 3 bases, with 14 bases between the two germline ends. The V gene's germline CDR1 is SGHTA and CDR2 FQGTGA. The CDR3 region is CASSLDPGTHTEAFF. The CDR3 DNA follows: TGTGCCAGCAGCTTGGATCCGGGGACCCACACTGAAGCTTTCTTT.

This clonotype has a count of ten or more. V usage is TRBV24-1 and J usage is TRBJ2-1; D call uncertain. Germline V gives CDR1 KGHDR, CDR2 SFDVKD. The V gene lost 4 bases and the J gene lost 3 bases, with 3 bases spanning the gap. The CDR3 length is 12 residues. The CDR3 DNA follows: TGTGCCACCAGTGACATCTACAATGAGCAGTTCTTC. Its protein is CATSDIYNEQFF.

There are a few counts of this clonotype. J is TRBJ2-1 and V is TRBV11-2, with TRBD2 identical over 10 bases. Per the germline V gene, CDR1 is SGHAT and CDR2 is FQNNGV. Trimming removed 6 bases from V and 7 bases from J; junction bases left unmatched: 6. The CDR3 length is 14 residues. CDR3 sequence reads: CASRVSGGRNEQFF. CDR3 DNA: TGTGCCAGCAGGGTTAGCGGGGGGAGAAATGAGCAGTTCTTC.

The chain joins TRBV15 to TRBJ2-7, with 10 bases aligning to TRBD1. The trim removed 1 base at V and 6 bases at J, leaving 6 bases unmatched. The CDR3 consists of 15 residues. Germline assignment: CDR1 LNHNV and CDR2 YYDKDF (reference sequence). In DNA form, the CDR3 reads TGTGCCACCAGCAGAGCCCGGGACAGGGGTGGCGAGCAGTACTTC. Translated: CATSRARDRGGEQYF.